This is a list of T cell receptor beta chains from one sample in a study of shared clonotypes between healthy human individuals. Profiling relied on immunoSEQ multiplex PCR, and the TCRdb table lists in-frame clones only, not all of them. The sample lists approximately 1.4 million clones, around 98% occurring once. Input material: naive CD4+ T cells sorted from blood. The receptors originated from a man aged 30 to 39 in good health. CDR3s include the opening cysteine and the closing phenylalanine or tryptophan. A D gene is named only where the DNA matches it firmly. Part of the rows lack a size; the others show once, few, many or a class for expanded clones.

TRBV2	TRBJ2-1	TRBD1	-	TGTGCCAGCAGTGGAGACAGGGGTGTCAATGAGCAGTTCTTC	CASSGDRGVNEQFF
TRBV7-9	TRBJ2-3	TRBD1	-	TGTGCCAGCAGCTTAGAGGGACAGGGGATCACAGATACGCAGTATTTT	CASSLEGQGITDTQYF
TRBV11-2	TRBJ2-2	TRBD1	-	TGTGCTTCTCCGGCAGGGGGTGCCGCGAACACCGGGGAGCTGTTTTTT	CASPAGGAANTGELFF
TRBV19	TRBJ2-2	-	-	TGTGCCAGTAGTATCCTAGCCTCCACCGGGGAGCTGTTTTTT	CASSILASTGELFF
TRBV5-6	TRBJ2-1	TRBD2	-	TGTGCCAGCAGCTTGAGCGGGAGAGGCTACAATGAGCAGTTCTTC	CASSLSGRGYNEQFF
TRBV7-3	TRBJ2-3	-	once	TGTGCCAGCAGCTCCAGGGGATATTCCACAGATACGCAGTATTTT	CASSSRGYSTDTQYF
TRBV9	TRBJ2-7	-	-	TGTGCCAGCAGCGTAGAATTGGGTGGTGAGCAGTACTTC	CASSVELGGEQYF
TRBV5-4	TRBJ2-7	-	-	TGTGCCAGCAGCTCGGGACGGCGAGAGTACGAGCAGTACTTC	CASSSGRREYEQYF
TRBV18	TRBJ2-4	-	-	TGTGCCAGCTCACCCTCCTCCTGGGACACTTTAGCCAAAAACATTCAGTACTTC	CASSPSSWDTLAKNIQYF
TRBV7-2	TRBJ2-3	TRBD1	-	TGTGCCAGCAGCTCACGGAGACAGGGAATCACAGATACGCAGTATTTT	CASSSRRQGITDTQYF
TRBV10-1	TRBJ1-2	-	-	TGCGCCAGCAGTGACACGGGAAGCTATGGCTACACCTTC	CASSDTGSYGYTF
TRBV4-2	TRBJ2-1	-	-	TGTGCCAGCAGCCAGTTCCAAGGACAGCTTAGCCACAATGAGCAGTTCTTC	CASSQFQGQLSHNEQFF
TRBV5-8	TRBJ2-5	-	-	TGTGCCAGCAGCCGCGGACATCTCCAAGAGACCCAGTACTTC	CASSRGHLQETQYF
TRBV19	TRBJ2-1	-	-	TGTGCCAGTAGTACGGGGAGCGGGAAGGGGGACAATGAGCAGTTCTTC	CASSTGSGKGDNEQFF
TRBV7-6	TRBJ1-3	-	-	TGTGCCAGCAGCCCGTCTGGACCGGTCTCTGGAAACACCATATATTTT	CASSPSGPVSGNTIYF
TRBV5-1	TRBJ2-6	TRBD1	-	TGCGCCAGCAGCTTACGTCCAAGACAGGGTGTCTCTGGGGCCAACGTCCTGACTTTC	CASSLRPRQGVSGANVLTF